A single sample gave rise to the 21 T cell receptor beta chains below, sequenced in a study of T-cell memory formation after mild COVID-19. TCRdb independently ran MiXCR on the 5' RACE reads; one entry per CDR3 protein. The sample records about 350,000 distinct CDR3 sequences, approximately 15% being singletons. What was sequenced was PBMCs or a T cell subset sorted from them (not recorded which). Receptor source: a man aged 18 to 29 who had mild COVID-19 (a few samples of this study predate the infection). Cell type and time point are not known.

The CDR3 bases are TGTGCCAGCAGTTCCTTACAGGGGATTGCCTATGGCTACACCTTC. Its protein product is CASSSLQGIAYGYTF. The chain recombines TRBV28 with TRBJ1-2; 7 bases line up with TRBD1. Trimming at V came to 4 bases and at J to 4 bases, leaving 9 bases not matched to a gene. This CDR3 is built from 15 residues. The germline V gene has CDR1 MDHEN and CDR2 SYDVKM.

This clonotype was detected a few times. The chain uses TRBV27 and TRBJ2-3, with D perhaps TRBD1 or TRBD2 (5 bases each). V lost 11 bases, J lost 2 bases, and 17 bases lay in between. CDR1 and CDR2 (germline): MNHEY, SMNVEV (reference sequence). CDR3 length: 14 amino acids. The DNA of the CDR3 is TGTGCCTCCCGGGTGGGACCATCCACAGATACGCAGTATTTT. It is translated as CASRVGPSTDTQYF.

CDR3 protein: CSARDPGSSPLHF. In DNA, the CDR3 is TGCAGTGCTAGAGATCCGGGCAGTTCACCCCTCCACTTT. The V gene is TRBV20-1, the J gene TRBJ1-6; D is unresolved. V shed 0 bases and J shed 9 bases, with 9 bases lying between them. Germline-derived CDR1 and CDR2 are DFQATT and SNEGSKA (reference sequence). CDR3 length: 13 amino acids.

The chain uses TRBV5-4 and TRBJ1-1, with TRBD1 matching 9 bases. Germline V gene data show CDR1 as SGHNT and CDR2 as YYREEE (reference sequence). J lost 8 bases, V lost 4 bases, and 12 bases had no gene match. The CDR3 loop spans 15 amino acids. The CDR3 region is CASSLNPGTGREAFF. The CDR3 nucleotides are TGTGCCAGCAGCCTAAATCCCGGGACAGGGAGGGAAGCTTTCTTT.

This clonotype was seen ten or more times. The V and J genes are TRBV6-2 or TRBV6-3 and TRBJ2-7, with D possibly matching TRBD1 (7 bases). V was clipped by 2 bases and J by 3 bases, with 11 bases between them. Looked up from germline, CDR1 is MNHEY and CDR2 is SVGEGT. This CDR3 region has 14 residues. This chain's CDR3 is CASSYAGGLYEQYF. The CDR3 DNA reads TGTGCCAGCAGTTACGCAGGGGGACTCTACGAGCAGTACTTC.

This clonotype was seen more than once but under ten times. CDR3 coding DNA: TGTGCCAGCAGGACAGGGGTCTACGAGCAGTACGTC. Translated: CASRTGVYEQYV. The chain uses TRBV6-1 and TRBJ2-7; 8 positions agree with TRBD1. The V gene's germline CDR1 is MNHNS and CDR2 SASEGT. The V and J ends lost 6 bases and 3 bases, in that order; junction bases with no gene match: 1. CDR3 length equals 12 residues.

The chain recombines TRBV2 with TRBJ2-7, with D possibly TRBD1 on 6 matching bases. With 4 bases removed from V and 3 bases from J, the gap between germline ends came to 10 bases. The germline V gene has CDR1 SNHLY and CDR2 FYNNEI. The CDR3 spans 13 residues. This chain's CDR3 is CASSADRDYEQYV. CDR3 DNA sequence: TGTGCCAGCAGTGCGGACAGAGACTACGAGCAGTACGTC.

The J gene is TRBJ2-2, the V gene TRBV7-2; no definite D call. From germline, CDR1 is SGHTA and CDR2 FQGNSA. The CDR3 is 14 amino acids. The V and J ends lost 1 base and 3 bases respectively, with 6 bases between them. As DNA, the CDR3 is TGTGCCAGCAGCTTAGTCCCGTACACCGGGGAGCTGTTTTTT. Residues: CASSLVPYTGELFF.

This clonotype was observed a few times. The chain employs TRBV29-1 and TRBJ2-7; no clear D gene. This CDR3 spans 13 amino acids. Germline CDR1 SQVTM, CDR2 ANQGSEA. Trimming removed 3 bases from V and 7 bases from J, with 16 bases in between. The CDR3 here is CSVDGPTGWEQYV. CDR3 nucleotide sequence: TGCAGCGTTGATGGGCCGACGGGCTGGGAGCAGTACGTC.

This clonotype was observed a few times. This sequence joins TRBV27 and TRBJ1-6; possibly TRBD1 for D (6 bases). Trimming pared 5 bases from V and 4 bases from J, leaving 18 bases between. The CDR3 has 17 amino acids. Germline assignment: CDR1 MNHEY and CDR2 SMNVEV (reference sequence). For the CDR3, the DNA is TGTGCCAGCAGTCCCCGGGCAGGGGCCCTATATAATTCACCCCTCCACTTT. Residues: CASSPRAGALYNSPLHF.

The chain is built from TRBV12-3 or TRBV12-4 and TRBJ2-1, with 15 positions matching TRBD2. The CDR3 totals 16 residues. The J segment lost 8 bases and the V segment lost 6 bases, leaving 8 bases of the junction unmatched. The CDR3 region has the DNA TGTGCCAGCAGACGGACTAGCGGGGGGGCAGTCGATGAGCAGTTCTTC. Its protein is CASRRTSGGAVDEQFF.

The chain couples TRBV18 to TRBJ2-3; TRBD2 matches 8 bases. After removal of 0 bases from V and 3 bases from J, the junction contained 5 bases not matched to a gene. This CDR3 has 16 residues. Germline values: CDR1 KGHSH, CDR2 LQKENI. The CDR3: CASSPPPGGATDTQYF. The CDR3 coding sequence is TGTGCCAGCTCACCACCTCCGGGGGGGGCGACAGATACGCAGTATTTT.

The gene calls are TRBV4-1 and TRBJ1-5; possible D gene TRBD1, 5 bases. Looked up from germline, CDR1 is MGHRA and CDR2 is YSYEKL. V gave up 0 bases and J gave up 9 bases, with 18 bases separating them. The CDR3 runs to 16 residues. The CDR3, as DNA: TGCGCCAGCAGCCAAGATGGGGCAGCCGGGCGGCTGCCCCAGCATTTT. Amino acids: CASSQDGAAGRLPQHF.

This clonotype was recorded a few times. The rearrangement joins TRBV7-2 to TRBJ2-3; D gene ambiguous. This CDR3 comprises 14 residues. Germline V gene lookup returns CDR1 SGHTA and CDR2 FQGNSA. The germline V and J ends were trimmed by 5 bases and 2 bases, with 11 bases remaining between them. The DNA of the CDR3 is TGTGCCAGCAGCCCGGCCCGGCACACAGATACGCAGTATTTT. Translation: CASSPARHTDTQYF.

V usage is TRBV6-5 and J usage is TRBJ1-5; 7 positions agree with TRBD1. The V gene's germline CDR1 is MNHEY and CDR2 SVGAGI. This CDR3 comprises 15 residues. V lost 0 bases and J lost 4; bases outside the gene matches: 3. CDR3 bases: TGTGCCAGCAGTTACTCTAGGGGACAGAATCAGCCCCAGCATTTT. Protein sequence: CASSYSRGQNQPQHF.

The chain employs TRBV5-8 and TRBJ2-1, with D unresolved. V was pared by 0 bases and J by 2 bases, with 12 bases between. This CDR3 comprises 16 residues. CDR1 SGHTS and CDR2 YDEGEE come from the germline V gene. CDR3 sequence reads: CASSLGTRRAYNEQFF. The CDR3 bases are TGTGCCAGCAGCTTGGGCACCCGTCGGGCCTACAATGAGCAGTTCTTC.

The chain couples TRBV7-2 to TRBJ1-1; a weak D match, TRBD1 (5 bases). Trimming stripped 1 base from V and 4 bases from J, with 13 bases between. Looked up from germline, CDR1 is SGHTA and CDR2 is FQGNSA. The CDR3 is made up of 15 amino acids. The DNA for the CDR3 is TGTGCCAGCAGCTTAGACGGACATGGGGGCACTGAAGCTTTCTTT. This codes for CASSLDGHGGTEAFF.

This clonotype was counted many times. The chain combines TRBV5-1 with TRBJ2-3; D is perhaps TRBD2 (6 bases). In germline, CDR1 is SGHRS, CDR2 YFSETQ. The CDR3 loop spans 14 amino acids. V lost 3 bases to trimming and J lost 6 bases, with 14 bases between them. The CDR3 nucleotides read TGCGCCAGCAGCTCTGGAGGGACGGGTGATACGCAGTATTTT. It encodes CASSSGGTGDTQYF.

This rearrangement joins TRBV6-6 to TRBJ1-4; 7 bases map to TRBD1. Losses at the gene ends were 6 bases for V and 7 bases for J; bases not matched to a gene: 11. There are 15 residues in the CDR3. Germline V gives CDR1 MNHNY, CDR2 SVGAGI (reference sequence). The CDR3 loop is CASREQGLEREKLFF. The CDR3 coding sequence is TGTGCCAGCAGAGAACAGGGGCTGGAGCGTGAAAAACTGTTTTTT.

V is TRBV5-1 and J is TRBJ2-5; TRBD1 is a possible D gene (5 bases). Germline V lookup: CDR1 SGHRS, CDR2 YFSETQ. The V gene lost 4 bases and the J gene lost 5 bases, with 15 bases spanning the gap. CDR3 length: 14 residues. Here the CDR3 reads CASSAGNPGETQYF. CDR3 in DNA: TGCGCCAGCAGCGCAGGGAATCCTGGGGAGACCCAGTACTTC.

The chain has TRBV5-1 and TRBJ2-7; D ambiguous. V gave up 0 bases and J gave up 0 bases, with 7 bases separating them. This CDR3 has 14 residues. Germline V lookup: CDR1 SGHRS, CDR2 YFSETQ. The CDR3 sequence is CASSLDSVSYEQYF. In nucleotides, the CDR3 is TGCGCCAGCAGCTTGGACAGCGTCTCCTACGAGCAGTACTTC.